This note documents a single T cell receptor (beta chain) sequence. The data originate from a study of blood T cells in healthy people across ages. Then a second PCR, running about 6 to 12 cycles, was carried out with a sample-barcoded 5' primer and a J-beta primer mix. TCRdb reprocessed the 5' RACE reads via MiXCR and lists one record per CDR3 protein. This table holds about 1.8 million distinct CDR3 sequences, 49% found once. Germline V lookup: CDR1 DFQATT, CDR2 SNEGSKA (reference sequence). Trimming took 3 bases from V and 3 from J, leaving 15 bases between them. CDR3 size: 15 residues. The clonotype was recovered from a woman between 40 and 55 years old in good health. This rearrangement joins TRBV20-1 to TRBJ1-5, with D possibly matching TRBD1 (5 bases). The sequenced sample was blood. CDR3 sequence: CSARIPGGTNQPQHF. The CDR3 region has the DNA TGCAGTGCTAGGATACCTGGGGGGACCAATCAGCCCCAGCATTTT.